The T cell receptor (beta chain) under discussion was sequenced for a study of T cell changes during pregnancy in multiple sclerosis (dated by TCRdb to the late 2010s). Regarding the complete study: In women with multiple sclerosis, the researchers looked at how the T cell repertoire shifted as pregnancy progressed.

As for this clone: The specificity of this receptor is unknown. There are no base qualities to consult, and no much larger clone falls within one base.

Including cysteine and phenylalanine, the CDR3 has 15 amino acids. Only CDR3 DNA remains: 45 bases, in frame from the first base. The junction shows trimming of 3 bases on V and 5 bases on J, and the gene matches do not reach 7 bases of it. Reading the germline V gene gives CDR1 SGDLS and CDR2 YYNGEE. The method behind the library was the immunoSEQ multiplex PCR assay. The clones in this table, taken by TCRdb from immuneACCESS, are in-frame only. Not every clone is retained; where verified, under half of the shortfall comes from an unresolved V gene, and the cause of the rest is unknown. The sample records 50,000 to 80,000 clones, 90% to 95% of which are singletons. The ten largest clones add up to approximately 5.7% of the sample.

The material was CD8+ T cells from peripheral blood mononuclear cells, obtained before pregnancy. The source is a female donor with multiple sclerosis, enrolled in a pregnancy study. The chain couples TRBV9 to TRBJ2-2; a stretch of 7 junction bases matches TRBD1. The bases are TGTGCCAGCAGCGCGAGGGACAGCTCTACCGGGGAGCTGTTTTTT. It translates to CASSARDSSTGELFF.